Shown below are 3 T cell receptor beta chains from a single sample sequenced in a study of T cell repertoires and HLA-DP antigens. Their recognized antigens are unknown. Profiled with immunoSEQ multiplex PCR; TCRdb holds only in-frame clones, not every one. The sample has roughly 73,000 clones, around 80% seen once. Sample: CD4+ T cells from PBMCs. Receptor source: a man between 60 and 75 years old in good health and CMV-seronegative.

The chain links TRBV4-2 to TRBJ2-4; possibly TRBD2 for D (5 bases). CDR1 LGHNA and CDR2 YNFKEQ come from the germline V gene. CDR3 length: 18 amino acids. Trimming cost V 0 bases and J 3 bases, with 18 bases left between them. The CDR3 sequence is CASSQERAPSLGKNIQYF. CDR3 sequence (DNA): TGTGCCAGCAGCCAAGAGAGGGCCCCGAGCCTTGGCAAAAACATTCAGTACTTC.

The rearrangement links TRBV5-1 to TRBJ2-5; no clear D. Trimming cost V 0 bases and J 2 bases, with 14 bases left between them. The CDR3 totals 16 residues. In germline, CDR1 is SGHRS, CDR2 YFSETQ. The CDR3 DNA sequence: TGCGCCAGCAGCTTGGGGGTTGGTAACAGTCAAGAGACCCAGTACTTC. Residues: CASSLGVGNSQETQYF.

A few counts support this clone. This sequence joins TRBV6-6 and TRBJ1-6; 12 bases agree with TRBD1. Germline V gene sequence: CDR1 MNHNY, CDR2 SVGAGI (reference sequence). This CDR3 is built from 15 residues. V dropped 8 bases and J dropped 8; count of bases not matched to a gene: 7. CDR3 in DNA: TGTGCCAGCTCTGGGACAGGGGGCGAGTATTCACCCCTCCACTTT. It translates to CASSGTGGEYSPLHF.